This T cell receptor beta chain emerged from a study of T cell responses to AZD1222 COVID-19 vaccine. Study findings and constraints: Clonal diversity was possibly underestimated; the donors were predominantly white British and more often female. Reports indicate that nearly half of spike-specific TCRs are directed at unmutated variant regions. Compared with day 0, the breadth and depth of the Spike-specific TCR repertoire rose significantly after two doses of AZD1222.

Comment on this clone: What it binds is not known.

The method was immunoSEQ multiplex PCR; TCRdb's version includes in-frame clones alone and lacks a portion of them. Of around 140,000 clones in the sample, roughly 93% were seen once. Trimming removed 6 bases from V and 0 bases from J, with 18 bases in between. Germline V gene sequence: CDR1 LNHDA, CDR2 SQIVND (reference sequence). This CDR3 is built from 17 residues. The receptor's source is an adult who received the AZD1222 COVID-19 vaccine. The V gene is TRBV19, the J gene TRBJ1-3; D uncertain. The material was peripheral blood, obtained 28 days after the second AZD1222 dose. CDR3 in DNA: TGTGCCAGTAGCCCCGCGAAGGGAGGAATCTCTGGAAACACCATATATTTT. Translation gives CASSPAKGGISGNTIYF.